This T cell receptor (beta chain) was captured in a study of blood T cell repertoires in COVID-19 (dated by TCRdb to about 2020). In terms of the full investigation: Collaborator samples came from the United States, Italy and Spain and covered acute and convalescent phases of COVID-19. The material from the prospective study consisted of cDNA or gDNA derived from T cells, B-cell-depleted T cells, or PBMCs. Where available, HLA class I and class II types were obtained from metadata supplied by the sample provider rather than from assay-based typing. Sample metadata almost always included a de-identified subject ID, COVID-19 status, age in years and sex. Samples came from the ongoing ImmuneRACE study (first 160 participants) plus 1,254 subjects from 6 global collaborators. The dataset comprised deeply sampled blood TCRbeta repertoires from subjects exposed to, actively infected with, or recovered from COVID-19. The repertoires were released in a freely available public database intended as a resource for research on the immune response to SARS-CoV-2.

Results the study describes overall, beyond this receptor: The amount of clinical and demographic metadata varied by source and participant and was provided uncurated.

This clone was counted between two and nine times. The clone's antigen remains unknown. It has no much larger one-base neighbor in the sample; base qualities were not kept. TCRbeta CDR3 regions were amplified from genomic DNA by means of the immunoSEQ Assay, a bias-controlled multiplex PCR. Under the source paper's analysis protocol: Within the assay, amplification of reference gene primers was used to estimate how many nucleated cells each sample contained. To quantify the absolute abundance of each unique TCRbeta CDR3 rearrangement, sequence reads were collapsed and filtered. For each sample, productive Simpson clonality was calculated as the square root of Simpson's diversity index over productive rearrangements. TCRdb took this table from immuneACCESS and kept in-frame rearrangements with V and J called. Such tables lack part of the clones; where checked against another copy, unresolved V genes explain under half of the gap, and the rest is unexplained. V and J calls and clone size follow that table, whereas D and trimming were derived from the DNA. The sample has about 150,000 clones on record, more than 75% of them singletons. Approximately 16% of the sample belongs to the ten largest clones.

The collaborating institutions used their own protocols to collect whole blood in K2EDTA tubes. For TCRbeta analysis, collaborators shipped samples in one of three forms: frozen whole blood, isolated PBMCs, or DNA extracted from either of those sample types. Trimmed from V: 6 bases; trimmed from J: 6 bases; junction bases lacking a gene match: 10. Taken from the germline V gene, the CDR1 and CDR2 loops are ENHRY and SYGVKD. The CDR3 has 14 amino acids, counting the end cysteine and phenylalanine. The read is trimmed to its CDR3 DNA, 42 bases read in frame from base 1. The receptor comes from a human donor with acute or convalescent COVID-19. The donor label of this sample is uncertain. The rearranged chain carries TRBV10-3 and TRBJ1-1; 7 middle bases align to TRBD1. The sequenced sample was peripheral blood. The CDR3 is CAIRQTGEAAEAFF. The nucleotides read TGTGCCATCAGGCAAACAGGGGAGGCGGCTGAAGCTTTCTTT.